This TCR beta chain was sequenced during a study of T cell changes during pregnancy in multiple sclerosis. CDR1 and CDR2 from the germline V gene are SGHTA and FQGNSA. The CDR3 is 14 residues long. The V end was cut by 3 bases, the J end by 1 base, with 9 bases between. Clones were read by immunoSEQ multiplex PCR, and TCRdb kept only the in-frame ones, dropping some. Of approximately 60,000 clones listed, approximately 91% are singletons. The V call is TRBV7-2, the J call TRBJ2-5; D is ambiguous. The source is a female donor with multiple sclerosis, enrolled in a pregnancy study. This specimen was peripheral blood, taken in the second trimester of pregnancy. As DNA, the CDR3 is TGTGCCAGCAGCTTCTTTCGCAGCCAAGAGACCCAGTACTTC. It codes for CASSFFRSQETQYF.